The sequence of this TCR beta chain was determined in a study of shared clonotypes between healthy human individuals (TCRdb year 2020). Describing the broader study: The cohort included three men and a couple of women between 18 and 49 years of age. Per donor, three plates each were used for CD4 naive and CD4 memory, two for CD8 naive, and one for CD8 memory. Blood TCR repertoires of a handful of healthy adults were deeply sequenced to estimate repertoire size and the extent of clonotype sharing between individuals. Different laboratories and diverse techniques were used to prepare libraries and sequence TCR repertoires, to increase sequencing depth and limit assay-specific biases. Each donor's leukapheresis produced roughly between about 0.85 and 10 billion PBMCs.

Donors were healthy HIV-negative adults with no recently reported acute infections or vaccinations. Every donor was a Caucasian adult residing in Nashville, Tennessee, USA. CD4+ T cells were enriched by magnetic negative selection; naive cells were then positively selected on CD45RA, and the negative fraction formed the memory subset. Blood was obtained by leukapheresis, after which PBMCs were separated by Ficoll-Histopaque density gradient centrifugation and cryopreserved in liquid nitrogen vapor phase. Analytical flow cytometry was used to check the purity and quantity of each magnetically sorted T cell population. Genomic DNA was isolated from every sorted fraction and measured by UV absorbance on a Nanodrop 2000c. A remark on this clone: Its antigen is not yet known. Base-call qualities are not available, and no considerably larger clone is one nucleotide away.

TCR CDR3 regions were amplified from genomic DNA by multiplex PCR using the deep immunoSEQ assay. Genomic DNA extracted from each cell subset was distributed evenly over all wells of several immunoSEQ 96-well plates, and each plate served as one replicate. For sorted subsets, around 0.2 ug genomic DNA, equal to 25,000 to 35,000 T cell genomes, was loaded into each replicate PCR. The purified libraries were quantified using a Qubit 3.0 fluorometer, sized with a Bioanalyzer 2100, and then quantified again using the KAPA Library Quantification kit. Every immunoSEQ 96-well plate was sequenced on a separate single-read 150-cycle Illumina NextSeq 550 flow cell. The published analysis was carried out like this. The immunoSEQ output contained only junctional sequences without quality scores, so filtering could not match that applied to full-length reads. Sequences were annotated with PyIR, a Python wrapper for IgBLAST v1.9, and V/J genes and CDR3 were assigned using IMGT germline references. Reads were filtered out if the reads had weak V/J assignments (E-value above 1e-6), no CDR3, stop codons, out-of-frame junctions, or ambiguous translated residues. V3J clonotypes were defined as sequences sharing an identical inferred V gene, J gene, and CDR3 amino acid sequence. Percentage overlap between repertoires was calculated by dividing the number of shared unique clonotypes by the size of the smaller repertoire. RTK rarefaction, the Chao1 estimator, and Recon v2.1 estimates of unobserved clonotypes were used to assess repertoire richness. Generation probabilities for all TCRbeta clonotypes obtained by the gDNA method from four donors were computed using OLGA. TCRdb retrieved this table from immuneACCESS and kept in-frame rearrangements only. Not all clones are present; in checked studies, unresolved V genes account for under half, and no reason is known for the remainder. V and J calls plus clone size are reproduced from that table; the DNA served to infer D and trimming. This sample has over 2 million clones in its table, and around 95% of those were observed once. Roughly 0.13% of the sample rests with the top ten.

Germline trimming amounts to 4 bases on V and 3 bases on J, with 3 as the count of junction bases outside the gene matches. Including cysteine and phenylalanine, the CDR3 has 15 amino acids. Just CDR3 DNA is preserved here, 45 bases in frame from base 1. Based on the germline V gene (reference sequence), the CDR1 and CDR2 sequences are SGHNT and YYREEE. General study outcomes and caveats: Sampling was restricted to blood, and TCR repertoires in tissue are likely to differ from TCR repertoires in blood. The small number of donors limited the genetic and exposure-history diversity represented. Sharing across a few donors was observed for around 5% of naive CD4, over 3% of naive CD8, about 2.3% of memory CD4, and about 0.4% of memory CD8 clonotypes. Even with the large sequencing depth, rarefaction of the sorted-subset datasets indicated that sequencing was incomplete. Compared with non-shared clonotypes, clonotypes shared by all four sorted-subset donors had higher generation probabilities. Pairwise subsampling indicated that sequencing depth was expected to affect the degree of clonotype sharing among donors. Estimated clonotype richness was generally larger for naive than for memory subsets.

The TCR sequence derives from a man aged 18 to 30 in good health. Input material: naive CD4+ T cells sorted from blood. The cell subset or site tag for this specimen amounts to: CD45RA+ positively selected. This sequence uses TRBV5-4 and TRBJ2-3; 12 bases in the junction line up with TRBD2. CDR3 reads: CASSRTSGTTDTQYF. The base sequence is TGTGCCAGCAGCCGGACTAGCGGGACTACAGATACGCAGTATTTT.